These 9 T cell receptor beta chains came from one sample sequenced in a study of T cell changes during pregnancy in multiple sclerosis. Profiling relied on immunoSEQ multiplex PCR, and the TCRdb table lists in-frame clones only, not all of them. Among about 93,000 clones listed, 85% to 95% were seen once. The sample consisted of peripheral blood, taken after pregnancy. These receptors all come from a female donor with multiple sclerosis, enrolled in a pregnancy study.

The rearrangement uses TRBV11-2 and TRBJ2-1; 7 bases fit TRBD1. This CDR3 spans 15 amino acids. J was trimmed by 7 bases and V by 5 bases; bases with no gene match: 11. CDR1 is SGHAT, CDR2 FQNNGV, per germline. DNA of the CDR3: TGTGCCAGCAGCCCCATAAGGGGGCGCGATAATGAGCAGTTCTTC. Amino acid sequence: CASSPIRGRDNEQFF. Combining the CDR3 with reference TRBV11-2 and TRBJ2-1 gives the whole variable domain EAGVAQSPRYKIIEKRQSVAFWCNPISGHATLYWYQQILGQGPKLLIQFQNNGVVDDSQLPKDRFSAERLKGVDSTLKIQPAKLEDSAVYLCASSPIRGRDNEQFFGPGTRLTVL.

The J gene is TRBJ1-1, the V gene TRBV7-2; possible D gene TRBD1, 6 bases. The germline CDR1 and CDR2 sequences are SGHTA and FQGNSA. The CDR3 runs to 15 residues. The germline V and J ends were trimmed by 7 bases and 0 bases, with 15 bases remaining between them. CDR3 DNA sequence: TGTGCCAGCACGGGAACCAGGGGCCTGAACACTGAAGCTTTCTTT. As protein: CASTGTRGLNTEAFF.

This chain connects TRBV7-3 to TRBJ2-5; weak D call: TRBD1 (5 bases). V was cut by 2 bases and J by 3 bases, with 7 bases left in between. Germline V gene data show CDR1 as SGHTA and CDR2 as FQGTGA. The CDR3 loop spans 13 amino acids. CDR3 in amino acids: CASSLQGEETQYF. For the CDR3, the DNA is TGTGCCAGCAGCTTACAGGGCGAAGAGACCCAGTACTTC. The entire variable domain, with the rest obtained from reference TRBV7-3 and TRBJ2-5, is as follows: GAGVSQTPSNKVTEKGKYVELRCDPISGHTALYWYRQSLGQGPEFLIYFQGTGAADDSGLPNDRFFAVRPEGSVSTLKIQRTERGDSAVYLCASSLQGEETQYFGPGTRLLVL.

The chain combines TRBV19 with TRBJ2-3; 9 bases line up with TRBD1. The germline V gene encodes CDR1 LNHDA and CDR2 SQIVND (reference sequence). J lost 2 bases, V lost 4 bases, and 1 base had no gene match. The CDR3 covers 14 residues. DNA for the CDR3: TGTGCCAGTAGTAGACAGGGGGTCACAGATACGCAGTATTTT. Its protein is CASSRQGVTDTQYF.

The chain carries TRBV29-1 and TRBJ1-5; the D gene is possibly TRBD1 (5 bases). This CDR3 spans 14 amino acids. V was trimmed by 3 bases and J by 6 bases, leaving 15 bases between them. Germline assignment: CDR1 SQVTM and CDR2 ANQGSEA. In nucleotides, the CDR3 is TGCAGCGTTGATGTAGCAGGGTCGGGTCAGCCCCAGCATTTT. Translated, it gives CSVDVAGSGQPQHF. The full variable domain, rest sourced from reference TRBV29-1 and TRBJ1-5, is SAVISQKPSRDICQRGTSLTIQCQVDSQVTMMFWYRQQPGQSLTLIATANQGSEATYESGFVIDKFPISRPNLTFSTLTVSNMSPEDSSIYLCSVDVAGSGQPQHFGDGTRLSIL.

CDR3 bases: TGTGCCAGCAGCCACCCAAGGACTTCCAACTCTGGAAACACCATATATTTT. Translated, it gives CASSHPRTSNSGNTIYF. The V call is TRBV7-9, the J call TRBJ1-3; D gene ambiguous. CDR1 and CDR2 (germline): SEHNR, FQNEAQ (reference sequence). V was cut by 5 bases and J by 0 bases, with 17 bases left in between. The CDR3 consists of 17 residues.

For the CDR3, the DNA is TGTGCCACCTTAGACAGACCCACAGATACGCAGTATTTT. It specifies CATLDRPTDTQYF. The chain employs TRBV10-3 and TRBJ2-3; tentative D call: TRBD1 (5 bases). The CDR3 covers 13 residues. The germline V and J ends were trimmed by 10 bases and 2 bases, with 13 bases remaining between them. Germline V gene data show CDR1 as ENHRY and CDR2 as SYGVKD.

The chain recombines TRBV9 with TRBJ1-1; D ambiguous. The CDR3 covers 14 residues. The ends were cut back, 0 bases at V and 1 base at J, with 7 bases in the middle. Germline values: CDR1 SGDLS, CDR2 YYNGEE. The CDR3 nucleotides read TGTGCCAGCAGCGTAGGAGGGTCGAACACTGAAGCTTTCTTT. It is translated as CASSVGGSNTEAFF.

CDR3 in DNA: TGTGCCAGCAGCTTATGGCGAGGGACTGAAGCTTTCTTT. Translating it yields CASSLWRGTEAFF. The rearrangement uses TRBV7-6 and TRBJ1-1, with D hard to call. The germline V gene encodes CDR1 SGHVS and CDR2 FNYEAQ. The CDR3 sequence is 13 residues long. V lost 2 bases to trimming and J lost 5 bases, with 9 bases between them.